The 8 T cell receptor beta chains presented below share a single source sample, sequenced in a study of fetal regulatory T cell absence and autoimmunity (dated 2017 in TCRdb). Library construction relied on the immunoSEQ multiplex PCR assay. TCRdb took this table from immuneACCESS and kept in-frame rearrangements with V and J called. Such tables lack part of the clones; where checked against another copy, unresolved V genes explain under half of the gap, and the rest is unexplained. For this sample there are about 95,000 clones; roughly 78% appear just once. The top ten constitute 2% of the sample. The sample was pancreas tissue. These receptor sequences come from a male donor with IPEX syndrome.

V gene TRBV15 combines with J gene TRBJ2-3, with D unclear. V was cut by 5 bases and J by 0 bases, with 3 bases left in between. The CDR3 is made up of 12 amino acids. Germline assignment: CDR1 LNHNV and CDR2 YYDKDF (reference sequence). In DNA, the CDR3 is TGTGCCACCAGCGGAAGCACAGATACGCAGTATTTT. Its protein is CATSGSTDTQYF.

The chain has TRBV5-4 and TRBJ2-5, with D possibly being TRBD1 or TRBD2 (5 bases each). This CDR3 has 15 amino acids. Germline V lookup: CDR1 SGHNT, CDR2 YYREEE (reference sequence). Trimming stripped 3 bases from V and 0 bases from J, with 12 bases between. The CDR3 protein is CASSWRTKYQETQYF. Written as DNA, the CDR3 is TGTGCCAGCAGCTGGAGGACAAAGTACCAAGAGACCCAGTACTTC.

This rearrangement joins TRBV7-6 to TRBJ1-1; D uncertain. The CDR3 runs to 14 residues. Trimming left V 1 base short and J 1 base short, with 7 bases between. CDR1 and CDR2 (germline): SGHVS, FNYEAQ. CDR3 nucleotide sequence: TGTGCCAGCAGCTTAGAGTACAAGAACACTGAAGCTTTCTTT. As protein: CASSLEYKNTEAFF.

The chain joins TRBV7-8 to TRBJ2-7; 7 nucleotides line up with TRBD2. Germline CDR1 reads SGHVS; CDR2 reads FQNEAQ. CDR3 length: 15 residues. The V gene end was trimmed by 2 bases and the J gene end by 0 bases; junction bases not matched to a gene: 4. The CDR3 region has the DNA TGTGCCAGCAGCTTATTGGGGGGGTCCTCCTACGAGCAGTACTTC. Translated, it gives CASSLLGGSSYEQYF. The whole variable domain, remainder taken from reference TRBV7-8 and TRBJ2-7, is GAGVSQSPRYKVAKRGQDVALRCDPISGHVSLFWYQQALGQGPEFLTYFQNEAQLDKSGLPSDRFFAERPEGSVSTLKIQRTQQEDSAVYLCASSLLGGSSYEQYFGPGTRLTVT.

This clone is deemed medium-sized. This chain links TRBV10-3 with TRBJ1-2; no reliable D call. CDR3 size: 13 residues. The V end lost 2 bases, the J end lost 3 bases, and 7 bases lay between the germline ends. CDR1 ENHRY and CDR2 SYGVKD come from the germline V gene. CDR3 residues: CAISETRDYGYTF. The CDR3 DNA is TGTGCCATCAGTGAGACGCGGGACTATGGCTACACCTTC.

This clone was seen just once. The rearrangement joins TRBV20-1 to TRBJ2-7; TRBD1 matches at 7 bases. The CDR3 totals 11 residues. Per germline, CDR1 DFQATT and CDR2 SNEGSKA (reference sequence). V lost 5 bases and J lost 5; bases outside the gene matches: 3. CDR3 amino acids: CSALDRDEQYF. Here the CDR3 DNA reads TGCAGTGCTCTTGACAGGGACGAGCAGTACTTC.

The chain has TRBV6-5 and TRBJ2-3; tentatively, D is TRBD1 or TRBD2 (6 bases each). The CDR3 is 15 residues long. Trimming stripped 2 bases from V and 4 bases from J, with 13 bases between. Per germline, CDR1 MNHEY and CDR2 SVGAGI. As DNA, the CDR3 is TGTGCCAGCAGTTACGGAGTGGAGGGGGCAGATACGCAGTATTTT. The encoded protein is CASSYGVEGADTQYF.

The CDR3 is CASTGGRYEQYF. The DNA for the CDR3 is TGTGCCAGCACCGGAGGACGCTACGAGCAGTACTTC. The V gene is TRBV2, the J gene TRBJ2-7, with D possibly being TRBD2 (5 bases). In germline, CDR1 is SNHLY, CDR2 FYNNEI. There are 12 residues in the CDR3. V was cut by 7 bases and J by 3 bases, with 10 bases left in between. The full variable domain, rest sourced from reference TRBV2 and TRBJ2-7, is EPEVTQTPSHQVTQMGQEVILRCVPISNHLYFYWYRQILGQKVEFLVSFYNNEISEKSEIFDDQFSVERPDGSNFTLKIRSTKLEDSAMYFCASTGGRYEQYFGPGTRLTVT.